This T cell receptor (beta chain) stems from a study of OX40 agonist ivuxolimab in advanced cancers. At the level of the study: The patients got ivuxolimab, which is an agonistic anti-OX40 (CD134) antibody. Of mixed ages from roughly 23 to 80 and averaging around 60 years, the group was almost 85% male.

The method was immunoSEQ multiplex PCR; TCRdb's version includes in-frame clones alone and lacks a portion of them. The sample carries around 51,000 clones, about 90% recorded once. It was autoimmune disease history or systemic immunosuppression that excluded patients. Blood got drawn at baseline, again on cycle 4 day 1, and then on cycle 7 day 1. V was pared by 6 bases and J by 1 base, with 11 bases between. The germline V gene has CDR1 LNHDA and CDR2 SQIVND (reference sequence). The CDR3 spans 14 residues. This clonotype was obtained from an adult with an advanced solid tumor such as melanoma, head and neck, liver or kidney cancer. The gene calls are TRBV19 and TRBJ2-3, with D possibly TRBD2 on 5 matching bases. Sequencing used CD4+ or CD8+ T cells sorted from blood, obtained in a trial of the OX40 agonist ivuxolimab. DNA of the CDR3: TGTGCCAGTAGGAGGACTGATCGCACAGATACGCAGTATTTT. It is translated as CASRRTDRTDTQYF.